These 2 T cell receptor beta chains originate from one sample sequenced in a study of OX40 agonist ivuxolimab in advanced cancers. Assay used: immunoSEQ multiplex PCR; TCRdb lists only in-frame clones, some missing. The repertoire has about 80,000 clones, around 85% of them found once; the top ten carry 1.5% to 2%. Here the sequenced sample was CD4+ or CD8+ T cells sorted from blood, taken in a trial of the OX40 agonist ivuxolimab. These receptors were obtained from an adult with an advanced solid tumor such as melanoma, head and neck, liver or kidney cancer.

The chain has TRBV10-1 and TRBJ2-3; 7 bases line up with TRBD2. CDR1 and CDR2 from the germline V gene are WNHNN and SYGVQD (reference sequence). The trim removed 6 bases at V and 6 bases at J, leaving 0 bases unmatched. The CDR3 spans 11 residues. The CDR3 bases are TGCGCCAGCAGCGGGGGGGATACGCAGTATTTT. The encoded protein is CASSGGDTQYF.

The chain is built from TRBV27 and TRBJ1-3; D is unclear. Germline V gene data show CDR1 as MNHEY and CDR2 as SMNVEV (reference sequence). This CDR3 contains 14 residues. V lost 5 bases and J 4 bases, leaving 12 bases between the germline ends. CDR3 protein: CASSVGFGGNTIYF. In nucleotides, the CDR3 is TGTGCCAGCAGTGTAGGTTTCGGCGGAAACACCATATATTTT.